This T cell receptor (beta chain) came from a study of cytomegalovirus exposure and HLA in healthy donors. The CDR3 spans 16 residues. Trimming removed 2 bases from V and 3 bases from J; junction bases left unmatched: 5. Germline CDR1 and CDR2: SGDLS and YYNGEE. Whole-study findings and limits: The availability of immune exposure information extended only to CMV serostatus. Later analysis associated a missense DCLRE1C variant with TCR beta V- and J-gene trimming.

Remarks on this clone: Its antigen is not known.

The study ran its PCR with 60 Vbeta and 13 Jbeta primers. TCRdb's table, derived via immunoSEQ multiplex PCR, lists solely in-frame clones and lacks some. Among 100,000 or so clones, 70% to 85% were seen once, and the ten largest hold 10% to 11%. Sequencing input: PBMCs. This TCR came from a man aged 35-49 years in good health and CMV-seropositive. The gene calls are TRBV9 and TRBJ2-1; TRBD2 aligns across 10 bases. This chain's CDR3 is CASSVTSGALYNEQFF. The CDR3 bases are TGTGCCAGCAGCGTCACTAGCGGGGCCCTCTACAATGAGCAGTTCTTC.